A single sample gave rise to the 17 T cell receptor beta chains below, sequenced in a study of blood T cell repertoires in COVID-19 (dated by TCRdb to the early 2020s). Libraries were prepared through the immunoSEQ multiplex PCR assay. Sourced from immuneACCESS, this table was stored by TCRdb with only in-frame sequences that have V and J called. A share of the clones is absent; for the studies checked, an unresolved V gene accounts for under half, and the remainder has no known explanation. The sample table shows roughly 140,000 clones, and 80% to 90% are seen once. Of the sample, 15% is held by the ten largest clones. The sequencing sample was made of peripheral blood. All receptors come from a woman between 40 and 55 years old with acute or convalescent COVID-19.

The chain couples TRBV5-1 to TRBJ2-7; maybe TRBD2 (7 bases). Germline V gene data show CDR1 as SGHRS and CDR2 as YFSETQ. V was trimmed by 4 bases and J by 5 bases, leaving 22 bases between them. The CDR3 runs to 16 residues. The CDR3 region is CASSPREGGLDDEQYF. The CDR3 DNA reads TGCGCCAGCAGCCCTAGGGAGGGGGGGTTGGACGACGAGCAGTACTTC.

This clone was counted a few times. A read error may account for a junction end that differs from germline. V usage is TRBV3-1 (or the pseudogene TRBV3-2) and J usage is TRBJ2-1, with no clear D. Looked up from germline, CDR1 is LGHDT and CDR2 is YNNKEL (reference sequence). This CDR3 spans 15 amino acids. The CDR3 spells CASSSRFPSDNEQFF. CDR3 DNA: TGTGCCAGCAGCTCGAGATTTCCCTCCGACAATGAGCAGTTCTTC.

J is TRBJ1-1 and V is TRBV5-1; D ambiguous. Germline CDR1 is SGHRS and CDR2 is YFSETQ. Trimming removed 1 base from V and 6 bases from J, with 10 bases in between. The CDR3 has 13 residues. DNA for the CDR3: TGCGCCAGCAGCTTGAGGAGGGAGGCTGAAGCTTTCTTT. Protein product: CASSLRREAEAFF.

The V and J genes are TRBV5-1 and TRBJ2-5; TRBD2 might be the D (5 bases). In germline, CDR1 is SGHRS, CDR2 YFSETQ. The CDR3 consists of 14 residues. Trimming removed 4 bases at V and 3 bases at J, with 13 bases between. CDR3 bases: TGCGCCAGCAGCCCGTTAAGAGCGGAAGAGACCCAGTACTTC. Translating it yields CASSPLRAEETQYF.

V usage is TRBV7-2 and J usage is TRBJ1-1, with TRBD1 matching over 7 bases. The CDR3 has 14 amino acids. From germline, CDR1 is SGHTA and CDR2 FQGNSA. V lost 1 base, J lost 3 bases, and 2 bases stayed unmatched. CDR3 protein: CASSLVGTDTEAFF. As DNA, the CDR3 is TGTGCCAGCAGCTTAGTGGGGACAGACACTGAAGCTTTCTTT.

This clone was seen only once. V and J are TRBV12-3 or TRBV12-4 and TRBJ1-2; 9 nucleotides match TRBD1. The length of the CDR3 is 12 residues. V shed 6 bases and J 8 bases; nucleotides not matched to a gene: 4. In DNA, the CDR3 is TGTGCCAGCAGGAGACAGGGGGGAGGCTACACCTTC. Residues: CASRRQGGGYTF.

The chain joins TRBV7-8 to TRBJ2-2; 7 bases match TRBD1. There are 16 residues in the CDR3. V was clipped by 4 bases and J by 0 bases; unmatched bases: 5. The germline gives CDR1 SGHVS, CDR2 FQNEAQ. This CDR3 is CASSWAGTANTGELFF. DNA of the CDR3: TGTGCCAGCAGCTGGGCCGGGACAGCGAACACCGGGGAGCTGTTTTTT.

V usage is TRBV7-3 and J usage is TRBJ2-6; the match to TRBD1 covers 10 bases. V gave up 5 bases and J gave up 4 bases; unmatched junction bases: 5. This CDR3 has 16 residues. The germline gives CDR1 SGHTA, CDR2 FQGTGA. CDR3 in amino acids: CASSPTGGGGANVLTF. In DNA form, the CDR3 reads TGTGCCAGCAGCCCGACAGGGGGCGGGGGGGCCAACGTCCTGACTTTC. Full variable domain (missing parts from reference TRBV7-3 and TRBJ2-6): GAGVSQTPSNKVTEKGKYVELRCDPISGHTALYWYRQSLGQGPEFLIYFQGTGAADDSGLPNDRFFAVRPEGSVSTLKIQRTERGDSAVYLCASSPTGGGGANVLTFGAGSRLTVL.

To note about this clone: The same CDR3 arises from other DNA sequences in this sample as well. V is TRBV10-3 and J is TRBJ2-7; 10 bases are a match to TRBD1. Looked up from germline, CDR1 is ENHRY and CDR2 is SYGVKD. The CDR3 spans 13 residues. V gave up 10 bases and J gave up 2 bases; unmatched junction bases: 5. The CDR3 protein is CATGTGATYEQYF. CDR3 in DNA: TGTGCCACCGGGACAGGGGCGACCTACGAGCAGTACTTC.

The chain is built from TRBV5-1 and TRBJ2-2; D is perhaps TRBD1 (6 bases). The CDR3 has 14 amino acids. Trimming removed 4 bases from V and 4 bases from J, with 11 bases in between. CDR1 SGHRS and CDR2 YFSETQ come from the germline V gene. In DNA form, the CDR3 reads TGCGCCAGCAGCAACAAGACAGGCACCGGGGAGCTGTTTTTT. It encodes CASSNKTGTGELFF.

This chain uses TRBV27 with TRBJ1-5; the match to TRBD1 covers 8 bases. CDR3 length: 14 amino acids. V was pared by 4 bases and J by 5 bases, with 4 bases of the junction left unmatched. Germline V gene lookup returns CDR1 MNHEY and CDR2 SMNVEV (reference sequence). CDR3 loop: CASSWTGMDQPQHF. In nucleotides, the CDR3 is TGTGCCAGCAGTTGGACAGGGATGGATCAGCCCCAGCATTTT.

The V gene is TRBV3-1 (or the pseudogene TRBV3-2), the J gene TRBJ2-2, with 8 bases aligning to TRBD2. This CDR3 comprises 13 residues. Trimming cost V 8 bases and J 9 bases; bases outside gene matches: 8. The germline gives CDR1 LGHDT, CDR2 YNNKEL (reference sequence). CDR3 DNA: TGTGCCAGCCGAGGCGCGGGGGGTAGGGAGCTGTTTTTT. Translating gives CASRGAGGRELFF.

The chain uses TRBV11-2 and TRBJ2-7, with 9 bases lining up with TRBD1. The CDR3 spans 15 residues. Unmatched junction bases numbered 5, after V lost 1 base and J lost 4 bases. CDR1 is SGHAT, CDR2 FQNNGV, per germline. Written as DNA, the CDR3 is TGTGCCAGCAGCTTAGGGACAGGGGAAGTTTACGAGCAGTACTTC. Translated, it gives CASSLGTGEVYEQYF.

The genes are TRBV11-3 and TRBJ1-1, with D possibly TRBD1 on 5 matching bases. From germline, CDR1 is SGHNT and CDR2 YENEEA. Trimming pared 1 base from V and 4 bases from J, leaving 16 bases between. This CDR3 spans 16 amino acids. In DNA form, the CDR3 reads TGTGCCAGCAGCTTAGGCCCGCAGGGATGGGCCACTGAAGCTTTCTTT. It codes for CASSLGPQGWATEAFF.

This chain joins TRBV4-2 and TRBJ2-7; 8 bases fit TRBD2. The V gene's germline CDR1 is LGHNA and CDR2 YNFKEQ. The CDR3 has 16 amino acids. Unmatched junction bases numbered 12, after V lost 3 bases and J lost 5 bases. CDR3 DNA sequence: TGTGCCAGCAGCCAGTTACCGGGACTAGGTCTTCACGAGCAGTACTTC. It is translated as CASSQLPGLGLHEQYF.

V and J are TRBV2 and TRBJ1-5, with D uncertain. Trimming cost V 4 bases and J 1 base, with 8 bases left between them. The CDR3 contains 14 residues. CDR1 is SNHLY, CDR2 FYNNEI, per germline. The CDR3 DNA is TGTGCCAGCAGTGCGCGGCCGAGCAATCAGCCCCAGCATTTT. Its translation: CASSARPSNQPQHF.

V gene TRBV7-9 combines with J gene TRBJ2-1, with 9 nucleotides matching TRBD1. Looked up from germline, CDR1 is SEHNR and CDR2 is FQNEAQ (reference sequence). V lost 3 bases and J lost 6; bases outside the gene matches: 6. The CDR3 is made up of 15 amino acids. CDR3: CASSFGQGKINEQFF. CDR3 sequence (DNA): TGTGCCAGCAGCTTCGGACAGGGGAAGATCAATGAGCAGTTCTTC.